The rows below give T cell receptor beta chains drawn from one sample of a study of blood T cell repertoires in COVID-19. Here immunoSEQ multiplex PCR was the method, and the copy in TCRdb shows in-frame clones only, minus some. The data show 200,000 to 300,000 clones, approximately 86% seen once. Input material: PBMCs or T cells enriched from blood (not recorded which). The receptor source for this set is a young woman who had recovered from COVID-19. The conserved cysteine and the conserved F or W are not part of the CDR3 here. Fields, in order: CDR3 length, V gene, J gene, D gene, CDR3 protein. D genes are given only for firm matches.

14	TRBV6-2/TRBV6-3	TRBJ2-7	TRBD1	ASSYSIDRGNYEQY
14	TRBV27	TRBJ2-1	TRBD2	ASSLSQRELYNEQF
14	TRBV5-4	TRBJ2-3	TRBD2	ASSDRTSGITDTQY
13	TRBV6-1	TRBJ1-6	NA	ASSERQVRNSPLH
14	TRBV19	TRBJ1-5	TRBD1	ASSTRPGQGSQPQH
12	TRBV4-1	TRBJ1-6	NA	ASSQQVVDSPLH
13	TRBV10-3	TRBJ2-2	TRBD1	AIRPGQANTGELF
13	TRBV3-1/TRBV3-2	TRBJ1-2	TRBD1	ASSQADRGTYGYT
14	TRBV5-4	TRBJ2-2	NA	ASSLSATSGTGELF
15	TRBV28	TRBJ1-3	TRBD1	ASSGPGTGGSGNTIY
13	TRBV28	TRBJ1-2	NA	ASRGNRRDIHGYT
11	TRBV4-1	TRBJ2-7	NA	ASSPVGGYEQY
12	TRBV9	TRBJ1-2	NA	ASSVAAGRGGYT
13	TRBV3-1/TRBV3-2	TRBJ1-1	NA	ASSLTGIPDTEAF
15	TRBV10-2	TRBJ2-1	TRBD2	ASSGLSGGAFSNEQF
14	TRBV30	TRBJ2-3	TRBD2	AWCKAGGRGTDTQY
15	TRBV11-2	TRBJ1-5	NA	ASSLRGGRGLNQPQH
12	TRBV29-1	TRBJ1-2	NA	SVEDPGMGYGYT
9	TRBV28	TRBJ2-3	NA	ASSFGGTQY
11	TRBV5-4	TRBJ2-2	NA	ASSLVENGELF
11	TRBV5-3	TRBJ1-1	NA	ARSSQVNTEAF
15	TRBV3-1/TRBV3-2	TRBJ1-6	NA	ASSSWGGQGGDSPLH
12	TRBV3-1/TRBV3-2	TRBJ1-6	TRBD1	ASSSDRDNSPLH
12	TRBV6-6	TRBJ2-7	TRBD1	ASSFDADRDEQY
11	TRBV9	TRBJ1-2	NA	ASSAQHKLGYT
11	TRBV27	TRBJ2-7	TRBD1	ASRDIQGDEQY
13	TRBV27	TRBJ2-7	NA	ASSSRGASSYEQY
12	TRBV19	TRBJ1-2	NA	ASSIGGSNYGYT
13	TRBV23-1	TRBJ2-3	NA	ASSQWGHSSDTQY
15	TRBV11-3	TRBJ2-7	TRBD1	ASSARVEFGTGVEQY
8	TRBV19	TRBJ2-3	NA	ASSQDTQY
13	TRBV3-1/TRBV3-2	TRBJ2-7	TRBD1	ASSCDSGGGDEQY